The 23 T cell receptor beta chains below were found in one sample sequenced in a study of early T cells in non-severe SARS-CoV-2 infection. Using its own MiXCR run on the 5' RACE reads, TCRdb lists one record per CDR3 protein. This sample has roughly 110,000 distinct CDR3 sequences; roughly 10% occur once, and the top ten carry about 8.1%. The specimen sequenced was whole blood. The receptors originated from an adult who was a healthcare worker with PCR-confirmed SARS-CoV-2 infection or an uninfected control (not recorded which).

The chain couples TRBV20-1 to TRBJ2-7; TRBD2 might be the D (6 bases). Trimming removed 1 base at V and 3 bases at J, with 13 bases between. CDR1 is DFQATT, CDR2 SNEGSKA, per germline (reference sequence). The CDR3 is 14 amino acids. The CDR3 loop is CSARAAEGFYEQYF. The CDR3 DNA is TGCAGTGCTAGAGCAGCGGAGGGTTTCTACGAGCAGTACTTC.

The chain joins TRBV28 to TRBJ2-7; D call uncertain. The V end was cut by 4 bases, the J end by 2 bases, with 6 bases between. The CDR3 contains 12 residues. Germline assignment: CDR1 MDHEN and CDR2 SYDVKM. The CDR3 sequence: CASSSAPYEQYF. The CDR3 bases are TGTGCCAGCAGTTCGGCCCCCTACGAGCAGTACTTC.

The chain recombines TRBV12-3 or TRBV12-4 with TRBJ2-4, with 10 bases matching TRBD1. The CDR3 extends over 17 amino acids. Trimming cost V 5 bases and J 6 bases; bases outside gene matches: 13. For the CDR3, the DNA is TGTGCCAGCAGTGGGACAGGGGAGCGGTTTGGAAGAAACATTCAGTACTTC. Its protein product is CASSGTGERFGRNIQYF.

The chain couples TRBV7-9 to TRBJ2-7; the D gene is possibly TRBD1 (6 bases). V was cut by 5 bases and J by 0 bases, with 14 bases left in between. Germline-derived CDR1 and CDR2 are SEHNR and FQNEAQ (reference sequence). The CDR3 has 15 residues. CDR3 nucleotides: TGTGCCAGCAGCCCAGACAGGTCCAGCTCCTACGAGCAGTACTTC. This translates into CASSPDRSSSYEQYF.

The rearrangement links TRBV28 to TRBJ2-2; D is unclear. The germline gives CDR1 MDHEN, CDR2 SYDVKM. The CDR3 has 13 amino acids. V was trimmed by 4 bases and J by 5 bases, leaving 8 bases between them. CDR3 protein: CASSSSGTGELFF. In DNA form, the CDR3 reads TGTGCCAGCAGTTCAAGTGGGACCGGGGAGCTGTTTTTT.

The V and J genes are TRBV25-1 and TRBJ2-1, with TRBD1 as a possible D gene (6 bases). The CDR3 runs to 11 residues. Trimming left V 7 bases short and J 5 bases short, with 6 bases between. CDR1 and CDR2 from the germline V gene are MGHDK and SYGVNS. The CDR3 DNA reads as TGTGCCAGCACAGGGGACAATGAGCAGTTCTTC. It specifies CASTGDNEQFF.

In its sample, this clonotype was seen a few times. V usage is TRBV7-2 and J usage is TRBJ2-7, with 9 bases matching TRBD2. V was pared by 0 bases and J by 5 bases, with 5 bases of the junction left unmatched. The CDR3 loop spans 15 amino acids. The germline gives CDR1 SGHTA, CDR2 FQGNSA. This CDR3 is CASSLAAGGPDEQYF. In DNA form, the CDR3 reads TGTGCCAGCAGCTTAGCGGCGGGAGGGCCCGACGAGCAGTACTTC.

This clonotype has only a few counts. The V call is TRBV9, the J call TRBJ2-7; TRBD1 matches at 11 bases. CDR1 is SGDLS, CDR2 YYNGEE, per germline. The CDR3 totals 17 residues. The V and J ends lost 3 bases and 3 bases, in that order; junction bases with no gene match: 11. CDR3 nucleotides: TGTGCCAGCAGCGCCAGCCCGGACAGGGGGCGCTTCTACGAGCAGTACTTC. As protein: CASSASPDRGRFYEQYF. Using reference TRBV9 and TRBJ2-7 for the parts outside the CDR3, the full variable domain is DSGVTQTPKHLITATGQRVTLRCSPRSGDLSVYWYQQSLDQGLQFLIQYYNGEERAKGNILERFSAQQFPDLHSELNLSSLELGDSALYFCASSASPDRGRFYEQYFGPGTRLTVT.

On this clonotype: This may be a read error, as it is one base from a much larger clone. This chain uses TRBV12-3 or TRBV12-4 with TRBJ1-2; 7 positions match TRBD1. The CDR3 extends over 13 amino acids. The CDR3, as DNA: TGTTCCAGCAGAATCCCAGGGGGCTATGGCTACACCTTC. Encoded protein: CSSRIPGGYGYTF.

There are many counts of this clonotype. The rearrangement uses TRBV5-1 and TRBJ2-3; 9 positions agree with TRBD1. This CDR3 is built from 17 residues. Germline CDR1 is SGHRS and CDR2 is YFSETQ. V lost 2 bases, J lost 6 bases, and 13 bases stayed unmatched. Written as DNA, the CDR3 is TGCGCCAGCAGCTTCCAGGGACAGGGTTCGTCAGGGGATACGCAGTATTTT. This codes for CASSFQGQGSSGDTQYF.

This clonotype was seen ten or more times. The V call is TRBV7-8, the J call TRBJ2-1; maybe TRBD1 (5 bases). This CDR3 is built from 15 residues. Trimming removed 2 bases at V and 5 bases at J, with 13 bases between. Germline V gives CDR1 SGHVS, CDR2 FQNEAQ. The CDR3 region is CASSLLRTKNNEQFF. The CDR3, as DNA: TGTGCCAGCAGCTTACTCCGGACAAAGAACAATGAGCAGTTCTTC.

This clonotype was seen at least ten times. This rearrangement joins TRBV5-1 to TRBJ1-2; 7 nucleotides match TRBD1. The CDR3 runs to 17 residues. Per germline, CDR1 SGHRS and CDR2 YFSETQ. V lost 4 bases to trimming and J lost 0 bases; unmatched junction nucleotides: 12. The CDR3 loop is CASSLGFRDSPNYGYTF. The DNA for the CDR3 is TGCGCCAGCAGCCTGGGGTTTCGGGACAGTCCTAACTATGGCTACACCTTC.

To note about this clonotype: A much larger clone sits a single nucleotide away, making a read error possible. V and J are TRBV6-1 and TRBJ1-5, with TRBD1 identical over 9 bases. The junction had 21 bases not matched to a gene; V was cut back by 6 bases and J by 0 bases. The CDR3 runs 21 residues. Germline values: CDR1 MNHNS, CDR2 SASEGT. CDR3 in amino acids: CASSLLGTGKEDHYSNQPQHF. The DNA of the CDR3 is TGTGCCAGCAGCCTTCTTGGGACAGGGAAAGAAGACCATTATAGCAATCAGCCCCAGCATTTT.

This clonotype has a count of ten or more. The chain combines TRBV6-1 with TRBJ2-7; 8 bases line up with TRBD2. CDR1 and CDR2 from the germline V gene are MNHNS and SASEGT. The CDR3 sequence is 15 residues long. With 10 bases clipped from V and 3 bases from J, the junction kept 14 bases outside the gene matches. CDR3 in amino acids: CATLPLGAGVYEQYF. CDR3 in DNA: TGTGCCACCCTGCCCTTGGGAGCGGGAGTCTACGAGCAGTACTTC.

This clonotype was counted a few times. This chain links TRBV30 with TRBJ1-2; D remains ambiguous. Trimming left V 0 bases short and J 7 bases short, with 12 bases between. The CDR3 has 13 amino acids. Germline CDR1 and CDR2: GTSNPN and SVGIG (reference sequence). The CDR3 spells CAWSVVANGGYTF. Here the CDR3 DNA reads TGTGCCTGGAGTGTAGTGGCGAACGGTGGCTACACCTTC.

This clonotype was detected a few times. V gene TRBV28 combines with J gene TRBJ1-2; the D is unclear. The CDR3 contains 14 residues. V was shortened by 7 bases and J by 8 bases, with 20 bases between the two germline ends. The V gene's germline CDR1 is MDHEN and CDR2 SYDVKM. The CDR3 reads CASMAPSPPIGYTF. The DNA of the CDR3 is TGTGCCAGCATGGCTCCCTCCCCCCCGATAGGCTACACCTTC.

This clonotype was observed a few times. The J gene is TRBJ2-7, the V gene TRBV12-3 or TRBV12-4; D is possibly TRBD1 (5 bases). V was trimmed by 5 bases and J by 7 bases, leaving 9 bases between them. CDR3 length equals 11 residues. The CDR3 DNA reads TGTGCCAGCAGTCGTAGACAGGAGCAGTACTTC. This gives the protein CASSRRQEQYF.

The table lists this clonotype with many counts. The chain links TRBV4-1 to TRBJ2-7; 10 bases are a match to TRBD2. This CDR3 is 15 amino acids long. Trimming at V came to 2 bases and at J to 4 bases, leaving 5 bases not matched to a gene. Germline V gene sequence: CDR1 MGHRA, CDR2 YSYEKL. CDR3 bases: TGCGCCAGCAGCCAATCCGGGACTAGCGTTTACGAGCAGTACTTC. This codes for CASSQSGTSVYEQYF.

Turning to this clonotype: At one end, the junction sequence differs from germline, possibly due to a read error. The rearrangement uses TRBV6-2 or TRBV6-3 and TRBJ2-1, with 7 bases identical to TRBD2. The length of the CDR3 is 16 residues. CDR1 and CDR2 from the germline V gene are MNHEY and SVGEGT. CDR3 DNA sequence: TGTGCCAGCAGTAACTCAGCGGGAAGGGCCTACAATGAGCAGTTCTTC. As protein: CASSNSAGRAYNEQFF.

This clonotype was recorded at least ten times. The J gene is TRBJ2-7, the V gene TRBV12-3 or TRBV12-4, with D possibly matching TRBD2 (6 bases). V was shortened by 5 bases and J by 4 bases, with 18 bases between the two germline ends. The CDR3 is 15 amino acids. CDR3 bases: TGTGCCAGCAGTCCTCCCCCGGGAGCGTATTACGAGCAGTACTTC. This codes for CASSPPPGAYYEQYF.

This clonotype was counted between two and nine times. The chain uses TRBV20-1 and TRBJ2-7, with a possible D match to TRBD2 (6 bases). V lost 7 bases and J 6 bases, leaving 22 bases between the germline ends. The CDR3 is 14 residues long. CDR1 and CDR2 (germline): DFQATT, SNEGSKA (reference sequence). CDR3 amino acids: CSGLRREEAGEQYF. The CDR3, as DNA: TGCAGTGGATTGAGGAGGGAGGAGGCCGGCGAGCAGTACTTC.

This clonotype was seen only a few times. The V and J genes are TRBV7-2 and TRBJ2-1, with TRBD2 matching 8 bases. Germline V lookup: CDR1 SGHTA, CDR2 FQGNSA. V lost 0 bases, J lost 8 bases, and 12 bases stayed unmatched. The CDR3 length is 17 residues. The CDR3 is CASSLARDWTSPHEQFF. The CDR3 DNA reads TGTGCCAGCAGCTTAGCGCGAGACTGGACTAGCCCGCATGAGCAGTTCTTC.

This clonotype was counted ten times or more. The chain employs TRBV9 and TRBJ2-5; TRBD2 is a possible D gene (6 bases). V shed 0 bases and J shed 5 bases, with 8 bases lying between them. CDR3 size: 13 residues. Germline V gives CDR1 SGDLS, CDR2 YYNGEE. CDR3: CASSVAGSETQYF. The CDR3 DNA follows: TGTGCCAGCAGCGTAGCCGGGAGCGAGACCCAGTACTTC. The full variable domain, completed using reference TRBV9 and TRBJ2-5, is DSGVTQTPKHLITATGQRVTLRCSPRSGDLSVYWYQQSLDQGLQFLIQYYNGEERAKGNILERFSAQQFPDLHSELNLSSLELGDSALYFCASSVAGSETQYFGPGTRLLVL.